The T cell receptor (beta chain) described here comes from a study of blood T cell repertoires in COVID-19. Across the whole study: Italy, Spain and the United States were the sources of the convalescent and acute COVID-19 samples.

This CDR3 is built from 16 residues. The method was immunoSEQ multiplex PCR; TCRdb's version includes in-frame clones alone and lacks a portion of them. The sample has approximately 150,000 clones, roughly nine tenths seen once. This sequence was found in a human donor in a cohort sampled during active COVID-19. The sequenced sample was peripheral blood. The genes are TRBV21-1 and TRBJ1-4; TRBD1, the table's D call, lacks a check against the DNA. TRBV21-1 constitutes a pseudogene. This chain's CDR3 is CASSTTGPTGNEKLFF. Written as DNA, the CDR3 is TGTGCCAGCAGCACCACAGGTCCAACAGGTAATGAAAAACTGTTTTTT.